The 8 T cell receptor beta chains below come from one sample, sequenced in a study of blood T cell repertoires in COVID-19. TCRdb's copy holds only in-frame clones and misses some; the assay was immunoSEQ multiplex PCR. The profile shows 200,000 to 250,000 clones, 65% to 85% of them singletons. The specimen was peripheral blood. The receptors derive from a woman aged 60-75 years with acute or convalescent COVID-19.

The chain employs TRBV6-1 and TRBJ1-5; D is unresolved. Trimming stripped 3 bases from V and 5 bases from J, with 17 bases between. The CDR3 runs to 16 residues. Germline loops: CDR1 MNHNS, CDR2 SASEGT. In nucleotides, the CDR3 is TGTGCCAGCAGTGAGAGCTCAGCGCTGGGTTATCAGCCCCAGCATTTT. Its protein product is CASSESSALGYQPQHF.

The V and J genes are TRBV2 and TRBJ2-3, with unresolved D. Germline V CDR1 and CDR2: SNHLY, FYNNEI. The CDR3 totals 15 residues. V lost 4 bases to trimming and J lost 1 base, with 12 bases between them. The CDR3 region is CASSALGGGTDTQYF. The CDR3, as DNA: TGTGCCAGCAGTGCTCTAGGCGGTGGCACAGATACGCAGTATTTT.

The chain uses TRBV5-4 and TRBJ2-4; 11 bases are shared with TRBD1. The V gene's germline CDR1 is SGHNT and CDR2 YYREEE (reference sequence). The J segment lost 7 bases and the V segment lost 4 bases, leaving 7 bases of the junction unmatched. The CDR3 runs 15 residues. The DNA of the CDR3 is TGTGCCAGCAGCGACAGGACAGGGGGCCTGAACATTCAGTACTTC. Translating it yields CASSDRTGGLNIQYF. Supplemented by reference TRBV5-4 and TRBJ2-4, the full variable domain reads ETGVTQSPTHLIKTRGQQVTLRCSSQSGHNTVSWYQQALGQGPQFIFQYYREEENGRGNFPPRFSGLQFPNYSSELNVNALELDDSALYLCASSDRTGGLNIQYFGAGTRLSVL.

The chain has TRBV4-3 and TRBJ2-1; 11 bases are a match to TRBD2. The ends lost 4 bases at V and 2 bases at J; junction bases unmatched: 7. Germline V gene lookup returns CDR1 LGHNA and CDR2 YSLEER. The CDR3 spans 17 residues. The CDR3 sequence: CASSLVPSGGTYNEQFF. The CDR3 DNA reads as TGCGCCAGCAGCCTAGTACCTAGCGGGGGGACCTACAATGAGCAGTTCTTC.

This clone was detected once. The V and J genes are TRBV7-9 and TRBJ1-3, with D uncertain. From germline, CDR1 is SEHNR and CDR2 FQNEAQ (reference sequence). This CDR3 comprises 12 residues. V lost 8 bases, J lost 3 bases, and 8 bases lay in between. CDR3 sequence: CASRPGGNTIYF. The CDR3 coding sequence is TGTGCCAGCCGTCCCGGTGGAAACACCATATATTTT. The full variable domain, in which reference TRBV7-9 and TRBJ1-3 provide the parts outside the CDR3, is DTGVSQNPRHKITKRGQNVTFRCDPISEHNRLYWYRQTLGQGPEFLTYFQNEAQLEKSRLLSDRFSAERPKGSFSTLEIQRTEQGDSAMYLCASRPGGNTIYFGEGSWLTVV.

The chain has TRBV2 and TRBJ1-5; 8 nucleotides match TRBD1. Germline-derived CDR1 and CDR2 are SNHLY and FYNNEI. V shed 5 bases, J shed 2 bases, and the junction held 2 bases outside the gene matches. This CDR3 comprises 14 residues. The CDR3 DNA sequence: TGTGCCAGCAGTCAGGGGGCGCGCAATCAGCCCCAGCATTTT. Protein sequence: CASSQGARNQPQHF. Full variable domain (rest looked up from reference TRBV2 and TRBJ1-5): EPEVTQTPSHQVTQMGQEVILRCVPISNHLYFYWYRQILGQKVEFLVSFYNNEISEKSEIFDDQFSVERPDGSNFTLKIRSTKLEDSAMYFCASSQGARNQPQHFGDGTRLSIL.

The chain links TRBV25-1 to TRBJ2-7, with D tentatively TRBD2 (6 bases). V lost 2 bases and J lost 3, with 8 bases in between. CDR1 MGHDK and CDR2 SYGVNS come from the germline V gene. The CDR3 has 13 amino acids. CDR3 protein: CASSEQGGYEQYF. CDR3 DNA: TGTGCCAGCAGTGAACAGGGAGGCTACGAGCAGTACTTC.

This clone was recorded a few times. Here the CDR3 DNA reads TGTGCCAGCAGCTTCCAGCGGGGGGGCCCTACCGGGGAGCTGTTTTTT. Translated: CASSFQRGGPTGELFF. The chain is built from TRBV7-8 and TRBJ2-2, with TRBD2 matching over 10 bases. This CDR3 has 16 residues. Germline CDR1 and CDR2: SGHVS and FQNEAQ. V lost 3 bases, J lost 5 bases, and 6 bases stayed unmatched. Full variable domain (remainder filled in from reference TRBV7-8 and TRBJ2-2): GAGVSQSPRYKVAKRGQDVALRCDPISGHVSLFWYQQALGQGPEFLTYFQNEAQLDKSGLPSDRFFAERPEGSVSTLKIQRTQQEDSAVYLCASSFQRGGPTGELFFGEGSRLTVL.